These T cell receptor beta chains were read from a single sample in a study of lymphopenia after photon versus proton radiotherapy. Here immunoSEQ multiplex PCR was the method, and the copy in TCRdb shows in-frame clones only, minus some. The sample shows over 55,000 clones, about 89% of them seen only once. Sample: peripheral blood, taken from a patient treated with proton-based radiotherapy. The receptors stem from a man older than 75 with esophageal cancer. Both conserved end residues are trimmed from each CDR3.

V,J,CDR3
TRBV2,TRBJ1-3,ASSENSPTTGNTIY
TRBV2,TRBJ1-1,ASSEKTGLTEAF
TRBV19,TRBJ1-4,ASSIGSGPATNEKLF
TRBV29-1,TRBJ2-6,SVELGFSGANVLT
TRBV11-2,TRBJ2-7,ASSLDYRGPYEQY
TRBV29-1,TRBJ1-5,SAGQGRNQPQH
TRBV2,TRBJ1-1,ASRDTGASSEAF
TRBV14,TRBJ1-5,ASSQEDTGPYSNQPQH
TRBV5-1,TRBJ2-2,ASSFDGRSTGELF
TRBV13,TRBJ1-4,ASSSNGRTGLEKLF
TRBV7-2,TRBJ2-5,ASSQGTSSETQY
TRBV7-6,TRBJ1-4,ASSGGQGPSTNEKLF
TRBV7-2,TRBJ2-1,ASSPGQTYNEQF
TRBV5-6,TRBJ2-3,ASSLGVAFRADTQY
TRBV21-1,TRBJ2-7,ASTPKSSYEQY
TRBV11-3,TRBJ2-7,ASSLEAGSYEQY
TRBV7-2,TRBJ2-3,ASSWTGTDTQY
TRBV7-8,TRBJ2-1,ASSPGAGDNEQF
TRBV5-1,TRBJ2-5,ASSTTSPLETQY
TRBV7-8,TRBJ2-7,ASSEWAGTSYEQY
TRBV5-1,TRBJ2-5,ASSLMGGGETQY
TRBV27,TRBJ2-1,ASLGLTSSYNEQF
TRBV7-6,TRBJ1-1,ASSSETGREAAEAF
TRBV12-5,TRBJ2-5,PPPGPQETQY
TRBV14,TRBJ2-2,ASKGEINTGELF
TRBV2,TRBJ1-1,ASNPRGSNTEAF
TRBV11-2,TRBJ2-1,ASSSDFSYNEQF
TRBV5-1,TRBJ2-1,ASSLGWASGRTAYNEQF
TRBV6-1,TRBJ2-2,ASSDKGQDYTGELF
TRBV7-2,TRBJ2-1,ASSLWKERAGGSYNEQF